This entry describes one TCR beta chain. Its antigen remains unidentified. TCRdb used MiXCR to reprocess the RT-PCR reads, holding one entry per CDR3 protein. The sample contains 400,000 to 550,000 distinct CDR3 sequences, roughly 27% of which appear only once. These data are taken from a study of response to subunit inactivated influenza vaccine. The junction had 6 bases not matched to a gene; V was cut back by 3 bases and J by 7 bases. This CDR3 spans 14 amino acids. Study observations and caveats: That few new T cells are recruited by each seasonal influenza vaccination was the authors' suggestion.

The clonotype originates from a man aged 50-59 years who received an inactivated influenza vaccine. V is TRBV12-3 or TRBV12-4 and J is TRBJ2-1, with 7 bases identical to TRBD2. Sample: CD4+ T cells sorted from PBMCs, taken less than 6 days after vaccination. The CDR3 loop is CASSLSLAVNEQFF. The CDR3 region has the DNA TGTGCCAGCAGTTTGTCCCTAGCGGTAAATGAGCAGTTCTTC.